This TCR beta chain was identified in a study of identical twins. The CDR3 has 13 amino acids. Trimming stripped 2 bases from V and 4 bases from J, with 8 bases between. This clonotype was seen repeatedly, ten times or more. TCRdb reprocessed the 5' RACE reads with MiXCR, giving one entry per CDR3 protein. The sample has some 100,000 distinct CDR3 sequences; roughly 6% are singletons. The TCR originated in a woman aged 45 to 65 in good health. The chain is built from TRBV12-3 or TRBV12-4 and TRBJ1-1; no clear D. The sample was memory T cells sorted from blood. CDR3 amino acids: CASSLSRGTEAFF. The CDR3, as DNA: TGTGCCAGCAGTTTAAGCCGGGGCACTGAAGCTTTCTTT.